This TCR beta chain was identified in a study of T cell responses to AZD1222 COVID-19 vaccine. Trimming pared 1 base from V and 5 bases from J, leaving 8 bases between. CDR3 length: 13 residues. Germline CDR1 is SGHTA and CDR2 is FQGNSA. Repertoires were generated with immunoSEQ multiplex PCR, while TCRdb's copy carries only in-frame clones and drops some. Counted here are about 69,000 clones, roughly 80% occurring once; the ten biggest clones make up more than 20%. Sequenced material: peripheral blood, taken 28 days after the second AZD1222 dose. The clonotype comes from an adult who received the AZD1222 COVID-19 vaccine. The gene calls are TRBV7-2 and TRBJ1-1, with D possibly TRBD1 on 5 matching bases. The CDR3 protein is CASSLVWGTEAFF. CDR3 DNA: TGTGCCAGCAGCTTAGTCTGGGGGACTGAAGCTTTCTTT. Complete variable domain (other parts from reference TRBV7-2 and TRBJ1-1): GAGVSQSPSNKVTEKGKDVELRCDPISGHTALYWYRQSLGQGLEFLIYFQGNSAPDKSGLPSDRFSAERTGGSVSTLTIQRTQQEDSAVYLCASSLVWGTEAFFGQGTRLTVV.